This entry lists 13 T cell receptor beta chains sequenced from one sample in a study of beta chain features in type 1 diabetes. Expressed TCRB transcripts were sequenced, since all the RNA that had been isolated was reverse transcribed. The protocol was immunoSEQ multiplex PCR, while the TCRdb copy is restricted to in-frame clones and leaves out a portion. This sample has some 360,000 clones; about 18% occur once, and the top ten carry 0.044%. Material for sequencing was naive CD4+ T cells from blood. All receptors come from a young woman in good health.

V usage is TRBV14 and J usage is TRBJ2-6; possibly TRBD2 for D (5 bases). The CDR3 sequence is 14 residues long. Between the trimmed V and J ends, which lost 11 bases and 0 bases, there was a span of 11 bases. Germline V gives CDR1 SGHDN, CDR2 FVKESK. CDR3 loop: CASGDGSGANVLTF. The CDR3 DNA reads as TGTGCCTCCGGGGATGGCTCTGGGGCCAACGTCCTGACTTTC.

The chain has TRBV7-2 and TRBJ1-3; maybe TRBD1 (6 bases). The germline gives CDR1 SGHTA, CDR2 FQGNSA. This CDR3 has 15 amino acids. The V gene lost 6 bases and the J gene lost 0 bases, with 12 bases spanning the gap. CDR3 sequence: CASSRKQGSGNTIYF. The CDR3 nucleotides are TGTGCCAGCAGTCGAAAACAGGGCTCTGGAAACACCATATATTTT.

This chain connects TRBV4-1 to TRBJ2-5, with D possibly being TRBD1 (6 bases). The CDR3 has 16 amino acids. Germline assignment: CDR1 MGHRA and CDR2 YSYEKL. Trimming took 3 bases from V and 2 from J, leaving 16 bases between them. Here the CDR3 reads CASSHLVRQVQETQYF. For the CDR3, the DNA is TGCGCCAGCAGCCATCTCGTGAGACAGGTACAAGAGACCCAGTACTTC.

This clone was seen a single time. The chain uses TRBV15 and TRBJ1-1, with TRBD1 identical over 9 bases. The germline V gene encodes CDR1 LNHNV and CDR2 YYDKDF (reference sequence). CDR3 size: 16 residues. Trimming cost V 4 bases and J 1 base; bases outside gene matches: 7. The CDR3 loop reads CATSKEPTGGNTEAFF. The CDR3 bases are TGTGCCACCAGCAAGGAACCGACAGGGGGGAACACTGAAGCTTTCTTT.

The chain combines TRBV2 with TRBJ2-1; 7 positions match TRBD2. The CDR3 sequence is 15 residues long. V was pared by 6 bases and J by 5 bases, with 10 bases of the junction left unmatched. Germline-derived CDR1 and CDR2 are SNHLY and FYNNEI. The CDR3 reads CASSPPRRGDNEQFF. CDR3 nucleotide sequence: TGTGCCAGCAGCCCACCACGCCGGGGGGACAATGAGCAGTTCTTC. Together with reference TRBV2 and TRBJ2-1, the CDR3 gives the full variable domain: EPEVTQTPSHQVTQMGQEVILRCVPISNHLYFYWYRQILGQKVEFLVSFYNNEISEKSEIFDDQFSVERPDGSNFTLKIRSTKLEDSAMYFCASSPPRRGDNEQFFGPGTRLTVL.

This CDR3 is CSVVGTEAFF. The CDR3 DNA is TGCAGCGTTGTCGGCACTGAAGCTTTCTTT. The chain couples TRBV29-1 to TRBJ1-1, with no clear D. There are 10 residues in the CDR3. Germline values: CDR1 SQVTM, CDR2 ANQGSEA. Trimming left V 4 bases short and J 4 bases short, with 4 bases between.

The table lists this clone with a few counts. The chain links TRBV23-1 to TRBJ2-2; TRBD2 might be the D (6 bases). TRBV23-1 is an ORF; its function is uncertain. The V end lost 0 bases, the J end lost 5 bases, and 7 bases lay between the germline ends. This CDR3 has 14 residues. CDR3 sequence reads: CASSQSRDTGELFF. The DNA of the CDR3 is TGCGCCAGCAGTCAATCGCGGGATACCGGGGAGCTGTTTTTT.

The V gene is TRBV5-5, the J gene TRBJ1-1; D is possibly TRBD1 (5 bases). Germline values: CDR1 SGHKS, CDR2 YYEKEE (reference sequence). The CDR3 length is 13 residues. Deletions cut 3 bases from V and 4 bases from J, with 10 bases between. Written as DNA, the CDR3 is TGTGCCAGCAGCTATAGACAGTCCACTGAAGCTTTCTTT. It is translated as CASSYRQSTEAFF. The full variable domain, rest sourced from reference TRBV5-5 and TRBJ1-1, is DAGVTQSPTHLIKTRGQQVTLRCSPISGHKSVSWYQQVLGQGPQFIFQYYEKEERGRGNFPDRFSARQFPNYSSELNVNALLLGDSALYLCASSYRQSTEAFFGQGTRLTVV.

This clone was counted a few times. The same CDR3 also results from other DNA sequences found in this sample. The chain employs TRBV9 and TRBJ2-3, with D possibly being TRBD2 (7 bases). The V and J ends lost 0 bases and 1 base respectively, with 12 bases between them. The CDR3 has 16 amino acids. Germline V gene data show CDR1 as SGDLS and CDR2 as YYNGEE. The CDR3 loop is CASSVGLAGGTDTQYF. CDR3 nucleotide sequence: TGTGCCAGCAGCGTAGGACTAGCAGGGGGCACAGATACGCAGTATTTT.

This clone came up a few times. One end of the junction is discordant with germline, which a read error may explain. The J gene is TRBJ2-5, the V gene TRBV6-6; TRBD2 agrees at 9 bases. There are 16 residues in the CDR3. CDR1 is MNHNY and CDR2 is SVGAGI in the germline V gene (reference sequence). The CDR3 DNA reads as TGTGCCAGCAATTACCCTGGGGCGGGGGGGCGAGAGACCCAGTACTTC. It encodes CASNYPGAGGRETQYF.

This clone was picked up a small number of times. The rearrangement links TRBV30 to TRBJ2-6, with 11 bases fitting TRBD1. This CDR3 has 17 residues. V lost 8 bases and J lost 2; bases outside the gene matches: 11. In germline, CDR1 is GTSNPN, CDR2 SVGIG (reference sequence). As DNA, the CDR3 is TGTGCCCAGGTAGGACAGGGGGCGCGCGCTGGGGCCAACGTCCTGACTTTC. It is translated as CAQVGQGARAGANVLTF.

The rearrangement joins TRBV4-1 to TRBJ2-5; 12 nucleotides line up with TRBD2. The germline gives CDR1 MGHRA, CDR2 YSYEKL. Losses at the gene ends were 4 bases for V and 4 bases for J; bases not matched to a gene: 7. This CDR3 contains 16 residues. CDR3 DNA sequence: TGCGCCAGCAGCCGCCGACTAGCGGGGGACTTAGAGACCCAGTACTTC. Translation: CASSRRLAGDLETQYF.

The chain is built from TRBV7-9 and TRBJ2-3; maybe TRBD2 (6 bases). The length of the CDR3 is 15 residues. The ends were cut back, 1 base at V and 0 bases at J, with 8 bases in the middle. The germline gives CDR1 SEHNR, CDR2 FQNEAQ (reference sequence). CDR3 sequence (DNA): TGTGCCAGCAGCTTAGGACTAGATAGCACAGATACGCAGTATTTT. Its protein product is CASSLGLDSTDTQYF.